A single sample is the source of the 2 T cell receptor beta chains below, sequenced in a study of human T cells and chemical hapten exposure. Time point: patch test 2, 6 weeks after DPC sensitization. Treatment meaning: therapeutic diphenylcyclopropenone sensitization with weekly scalp DPC. In TCRdb, the RACE reads were re-called with MiXCR into one record per CDR3 protein. The sample lists more than 85,000 distinct CDR3 sequences; roughly a tenth were seen once. Sample: whole blood, taken in connection with sensitization to the hapten diphenylcyclopropenone (DPC). The receptor set was obtained from a woman aged 40-49 years with alopecia areata. Some clones in this sample may be carry-over from other donors' samples.

In this sample, this clonotype turned up many times. The V gene is TRBV20-1, the J gene TRBJ1-6; D uncertain. Trimming cost V 3 bases and J 7 bases, with 10 bases left between them. Germline CDR1 and CDR2: DFQATT and SNEGSKA (reference sequence). This CDR3 has 13 residues. The CDR3 coding sequence is TGCAGTGCTAGTCCGGGTTGGAATTCACCCCTCCACTTT. Encoded protein: CSASPGWNSPLHF.

This clonotype was seen repeatedly, ten times or more. The chain joins TRBV10-3 to TRBJ1-1; TRBD1 matches 8 bases. The length of the CDR3 is 13 residues. CDR1 and CDR2 (germline): ENHRY, SYGVKD. J was trimmed by 3 bases and V by 6 bases; bases with no gene match: 3. CDR3 bases: TGTGCCATCAGGGACAGGGTCGACACTGAAGCTTTCTTT. Protein: CAIRDRVDTEAFF.